This TCR beta chain is drawn from a study of T cells in Graves' hyperthyroidism and ophthalmopathy. V lost 5 bases and J lost 8; bases outside the gene matches: 6. The germline V gene encodes CDR1 MNHEY and CDR2 SMNVEV (reference sequence). The CDR3 has 14 amino acids. At least ten counts were recorded for this clonotype. Template material for amplifying TCR beta CDR3 regions consisted of RNA transcripts. Initially, a first-round RT-PCR of the TCR CDR3 employed the HTBI primer set. TCRdb called the multiplex PCR reads again in MiXCR, with one record for every CDR3 protein. This table holds some 500,000 distinct CDR3 sequences, roughly 25% found once.

This sequence joins TRBV27 and TRBJ1-2; TRBD1 agrees at 12 bases. This sequence originates from a woman in her twenties or thirties with Graves' ophthalmopathy. The sequencing sample was made of blood. Here the CDR3 DNA reads TGTGCCAGCAGTCCGGGACAGGGGGCGCGCGGCTACACCTTC. Translating it yields CASSPGQGARGYTF.